This T cell receptor beta chain was identified in a study of blood T cell repertoires in COVID-19. Whole-study context: Samples representing acute and convalescent COVID-19 were sourced from the United States, Italy and Spain.

Authors' data handling: The assay estimated nucleated cells by amplifying reference gene primers. Sequencing used immunoSEQ multiplex PCR; TCRdb keeps in-frame clones, though not all of them. V and J calls and clone size are given by that table; D and trimming were obtained from the DNA. The sample gives some 170,000 clones, over 80% of which show up once; 1.5% to 2% is in the top ten. In its sample, this clone was seen once. The receptor was derived from a woman aged 50 to 65 with acute or convalescent COVID-19. Sequenced: peripheral blood.

CDR3 DNA sequence: TGTGCCAGCAGCTTTTACGGGACTAGCGGGACGGATACGCAGTATTTT. Its translation is CASSFYGTSGTDTQYF. V and J are TRBV11-2 and TRBJ2-3; TRBD2 matches 13 bases. Unmatched junction bases numbered 6, after V lost 3 bases and J lost 6 bases. The CDR3 length is 16 residues. Germline CDR1 is SGHAT and CDR2 is FQNNGV.